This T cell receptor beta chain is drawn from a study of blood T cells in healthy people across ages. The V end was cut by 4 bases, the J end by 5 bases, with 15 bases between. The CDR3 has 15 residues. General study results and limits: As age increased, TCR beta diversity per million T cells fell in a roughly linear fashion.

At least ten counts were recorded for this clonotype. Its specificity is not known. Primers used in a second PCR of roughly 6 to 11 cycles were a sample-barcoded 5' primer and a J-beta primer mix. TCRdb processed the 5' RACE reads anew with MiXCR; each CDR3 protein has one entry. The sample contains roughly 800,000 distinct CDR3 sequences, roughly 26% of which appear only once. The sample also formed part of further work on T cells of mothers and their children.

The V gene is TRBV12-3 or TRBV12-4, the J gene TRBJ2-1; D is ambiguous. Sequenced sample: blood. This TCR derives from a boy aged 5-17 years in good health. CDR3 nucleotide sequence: TGTGCCAGCAGTTACCGGACGGCCGGACACAATGAGCAGTTCTTC. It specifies CASSYRTAGHNEQFF.